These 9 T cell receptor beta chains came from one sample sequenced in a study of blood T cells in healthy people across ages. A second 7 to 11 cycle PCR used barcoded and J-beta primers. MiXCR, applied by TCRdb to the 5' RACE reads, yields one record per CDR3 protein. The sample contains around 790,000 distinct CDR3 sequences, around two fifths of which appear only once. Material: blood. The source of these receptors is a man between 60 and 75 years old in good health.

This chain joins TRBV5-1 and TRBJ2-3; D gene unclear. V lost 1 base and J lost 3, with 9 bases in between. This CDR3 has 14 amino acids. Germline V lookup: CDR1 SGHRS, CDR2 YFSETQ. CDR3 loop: CASSLFASTDTQYF. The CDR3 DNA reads TGCGCCAGCAGCTTGTTCGCTTCAACAGATACGCAGTATTTT. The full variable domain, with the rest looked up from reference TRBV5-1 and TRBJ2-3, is KAGVTQTPRYLIKTRGQQVTLSCSPISGHRSVSWYQQTPGQGLQFLFEYFSETQRNKGNFPGRFSGRQFSNSRSEMNVSTLELGDSALYLCASSLFASTDTQYFGPGTRLTVL.

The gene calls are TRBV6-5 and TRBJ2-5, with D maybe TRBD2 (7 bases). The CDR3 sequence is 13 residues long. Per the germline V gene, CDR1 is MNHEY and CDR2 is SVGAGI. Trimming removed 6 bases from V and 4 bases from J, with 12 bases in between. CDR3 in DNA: TGTGCCAGCAGAAAAGGGGGGGGAGAGACCCAGTACTTC. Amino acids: CASRKGGGETQYF.

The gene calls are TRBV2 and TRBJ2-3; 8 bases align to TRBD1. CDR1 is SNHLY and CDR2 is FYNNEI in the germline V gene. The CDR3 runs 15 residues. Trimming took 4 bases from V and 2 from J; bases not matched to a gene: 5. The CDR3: CASSVTGANTDTQYF. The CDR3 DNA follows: TGTGCCAGCAGTGTGACAGGGGCGAACACAGATACGCAGTATTTT.

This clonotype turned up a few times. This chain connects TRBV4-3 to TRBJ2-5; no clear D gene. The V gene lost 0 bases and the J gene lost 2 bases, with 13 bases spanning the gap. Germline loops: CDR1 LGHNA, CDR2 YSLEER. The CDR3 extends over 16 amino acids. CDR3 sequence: CASSQEVGFTQETQYF. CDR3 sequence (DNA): TGCGCCAGCAGCCAAGAGGTGGGGTTCACTCAAGAGACCCAGTACTTC.

In nucleotides, the CDR3 is TGTGCCAGCAGCCTACTGACAGGGGCAGAAGCTTTCTTT. Its protein product is CASSLLTGAEAFF. V is TRBV7-9 and J is TRBJ1-1; 8 positions agree with TRBD1. Germline assignment: CDR1 SEHNR and CDR2 FQNEAQ (reference sequence). The J segment lost 8 bases and the V segment lost 5 bases, leaving 7 bases of the junction unmatched. CDR3 length equals 13 residues.

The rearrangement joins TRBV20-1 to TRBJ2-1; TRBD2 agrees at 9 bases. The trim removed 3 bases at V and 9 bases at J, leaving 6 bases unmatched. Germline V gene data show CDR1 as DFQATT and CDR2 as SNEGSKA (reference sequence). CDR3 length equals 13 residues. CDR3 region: CSARAGGPSEQFF. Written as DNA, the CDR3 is TGCAGTGCTAGGGCGGGGGGGCCATCTGAGCAGTTCTTC.

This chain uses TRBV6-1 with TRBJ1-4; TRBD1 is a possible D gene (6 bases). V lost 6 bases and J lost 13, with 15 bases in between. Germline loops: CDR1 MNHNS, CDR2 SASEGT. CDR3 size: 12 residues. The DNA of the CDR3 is TGTGCCAGCAGCCTCTTACAGGGTGGACTGTTTTTT. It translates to CASSLLQGGLFF.

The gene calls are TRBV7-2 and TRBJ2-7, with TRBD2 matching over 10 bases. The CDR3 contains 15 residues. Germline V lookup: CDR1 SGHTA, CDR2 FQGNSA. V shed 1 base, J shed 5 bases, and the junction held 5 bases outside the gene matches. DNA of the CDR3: TGTGCCAGCAGCTTAGGAAGGACTAGCGGCCACGAGCAGTACTTC. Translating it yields CASSLGRTSGHEQYF.

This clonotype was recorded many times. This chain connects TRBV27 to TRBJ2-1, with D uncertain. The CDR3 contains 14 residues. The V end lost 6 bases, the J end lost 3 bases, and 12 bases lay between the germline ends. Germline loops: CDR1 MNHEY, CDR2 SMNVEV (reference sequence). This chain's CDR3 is CASSRTVVYNEQFF. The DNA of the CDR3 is TGTGCCAGCAGCAGAACAGTAGTCTACAATGAGCAGTTCTTC.